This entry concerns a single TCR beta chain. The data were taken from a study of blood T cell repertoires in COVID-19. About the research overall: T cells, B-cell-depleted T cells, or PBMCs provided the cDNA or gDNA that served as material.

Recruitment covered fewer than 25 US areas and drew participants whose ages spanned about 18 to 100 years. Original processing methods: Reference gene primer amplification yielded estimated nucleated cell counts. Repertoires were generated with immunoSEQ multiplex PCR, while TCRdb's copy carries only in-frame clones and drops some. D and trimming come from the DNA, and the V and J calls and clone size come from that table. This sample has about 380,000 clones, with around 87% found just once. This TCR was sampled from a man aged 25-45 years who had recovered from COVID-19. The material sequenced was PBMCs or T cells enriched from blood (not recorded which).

As DNA, the CDR3 is TGTGCCAGCTCACCCCCAGGGGATGGTCAGCCCCAGCATTTT. This encodes CASSPPGDGQPQHF. The rearrangement links TRBV18 to TRBJ1-5, with D perhaps TRBD1 (6 bases). This CDR3 comprises 14 residues. Germline CDR1 reads KGHSH; CDR2 reads LQKENI. The V gene lost 3 bases and the J gene lost 6 bases, with 12 bases spanning the gap.